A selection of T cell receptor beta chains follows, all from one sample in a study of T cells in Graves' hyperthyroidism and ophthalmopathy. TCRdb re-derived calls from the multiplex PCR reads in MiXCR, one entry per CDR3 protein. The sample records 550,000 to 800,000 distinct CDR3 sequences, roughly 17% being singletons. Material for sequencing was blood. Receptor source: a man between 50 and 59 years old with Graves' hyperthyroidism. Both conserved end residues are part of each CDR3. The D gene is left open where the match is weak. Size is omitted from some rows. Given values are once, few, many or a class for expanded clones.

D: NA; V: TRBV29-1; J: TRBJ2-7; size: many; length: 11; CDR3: CSVEGDYEQYF; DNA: TGCAGCGTTGAAGGCGACTACGAGCAGTACTTC
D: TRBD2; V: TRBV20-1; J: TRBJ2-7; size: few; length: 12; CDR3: CSVTGRAWEQYF; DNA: TGCAGTGTAACCGGGAGGGCTTGGGAGCAGTACTTC
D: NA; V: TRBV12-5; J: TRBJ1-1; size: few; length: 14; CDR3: CASGDPTGNTEAFF; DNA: TGTGCTAGTGGCGACCCGACAGGTAACACTGAAGCTTTCTTT
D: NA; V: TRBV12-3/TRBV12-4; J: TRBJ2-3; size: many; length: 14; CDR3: CASSLRISTDTQYF; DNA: TGTGCCAGCAGTTTACGGATTAGCACAGATACGCAGTATTTT
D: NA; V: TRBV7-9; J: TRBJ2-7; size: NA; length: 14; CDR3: CASSLGNPPYEQYF; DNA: TGTGCCAGCAGCTTAGGGAATCCCCCCTACGAGCAGTACTTC
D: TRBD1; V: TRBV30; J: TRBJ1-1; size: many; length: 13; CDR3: CAWTQGHNTEAFF; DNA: TGTGCCTGGACACAGGGGCATAACACTGAAGCTTTCTTT
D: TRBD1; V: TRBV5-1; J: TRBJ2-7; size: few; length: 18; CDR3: CASSAAGTGPIFSYEQYF; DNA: TGCGCCAGCAGCGCCGCCGGGACAGGTCCAATTTTCTCCTACGAGCAGTACTTC
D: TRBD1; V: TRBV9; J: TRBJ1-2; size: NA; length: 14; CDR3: CASSATTGAYGYTF; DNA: TGTGCCAGCAGCGCTACTACAGGGGCCTATGGCTACACCTTC
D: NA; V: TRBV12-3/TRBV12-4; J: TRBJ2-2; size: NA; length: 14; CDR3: CASSFYRKTGELFF; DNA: TGTGCCAGCAGTTTCTATAGGAAGACCGGGGAGCTGTTTTTT
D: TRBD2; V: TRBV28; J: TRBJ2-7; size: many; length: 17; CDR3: CASSPGTSGSGAYEQYF; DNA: TGTGCCAGCAGCCCAGGGACTAGCGGGAGTGGGGCCTACGAGCAGTACTTC
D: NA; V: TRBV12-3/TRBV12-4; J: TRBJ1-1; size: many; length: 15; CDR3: CASSLLGERDTEAFF; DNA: TGTGCCAGCAGTTTATTGGGGGAGAGGGACACTGAAGCTTTCTTT
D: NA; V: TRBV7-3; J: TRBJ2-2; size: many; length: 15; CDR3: CASSLSEGYTGELFF; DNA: TGTGCCAGCAGCTTAAGTGAGGGATACACCGGGGAGCTGTTTTTT
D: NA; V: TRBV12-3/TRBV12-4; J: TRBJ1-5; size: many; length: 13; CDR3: CASSYRVDQPQHF; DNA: TGTGCCAGCAGTTACAGGGTAGATCAGCCCCAGCATTTT
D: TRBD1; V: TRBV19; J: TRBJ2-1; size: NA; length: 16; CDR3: CASSWGTGPTYNEQFF; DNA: TGTGCCAGTAGCTGGGGGACAGGCCCAACCTACAATGAGCAGTTCTTC
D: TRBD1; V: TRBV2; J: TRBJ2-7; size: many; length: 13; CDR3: CASSVTGAYEQYF; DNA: TGTGCCAGCAGTGTGACAGGGGCCTACGAGCAGTACTTC
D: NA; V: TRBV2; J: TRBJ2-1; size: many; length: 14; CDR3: CASSPTTIGNEQFF; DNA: TGTGCCAGCAGTCCGACTACCATAGGGAATGAGCAGTTCTTC
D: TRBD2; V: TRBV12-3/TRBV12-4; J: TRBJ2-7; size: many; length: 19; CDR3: CASSFGGPLTSGKGYEQYF; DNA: TGTGCCAGCAGTTTTGGGGGACCTCTTACTAGCGGGAAGGGGTACGAGCAGTACTTC
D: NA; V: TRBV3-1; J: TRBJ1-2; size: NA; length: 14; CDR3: CASSQEGRRYGYTF; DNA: TGTGCCAGCAGCCAAGAGGGCCGCCGCTATGGCTACACCTTC
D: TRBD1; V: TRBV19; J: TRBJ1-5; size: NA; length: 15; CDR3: CASSPGQTHNQPQHF; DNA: TGTGCCAGTAGTCCGGGACAGACTCACAATCAGCCCCAGCATTTT
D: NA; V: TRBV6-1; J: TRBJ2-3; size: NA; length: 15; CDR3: CASGLRGVVTDTQYF; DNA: TGTGCCAGCGGGTTACGAGGGGTAGTGACAGATACGCAGTATTTT
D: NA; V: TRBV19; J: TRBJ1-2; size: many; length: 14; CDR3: CASTTGSINYGYTF; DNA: TGTGCCAGCACCACCGGGTCTATCAACTATGGCTACACCTTC
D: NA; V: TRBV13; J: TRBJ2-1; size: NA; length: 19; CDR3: CASSPKLGSWAGHYNEQFF; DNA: TGTGCCAGCAGCCCGAAGCTGGGGTCCTGGGCGGGCCATTACAATGAGCAGTTCTTC
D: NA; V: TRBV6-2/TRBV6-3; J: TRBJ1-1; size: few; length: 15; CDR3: CATLKGGLENTEAFF; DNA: TGTGCCACCCTCAAAGGGGGTCTTGAGAACACTGAAGCTTTCTTT
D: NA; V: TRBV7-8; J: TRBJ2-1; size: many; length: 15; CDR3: CASSPPGAKGDEQFF; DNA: TGTGCCAGCAGCCCCCCGGGGGCCAAGGGCGATGAGCAGTTCTTC
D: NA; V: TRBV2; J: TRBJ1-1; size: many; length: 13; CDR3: CASSEQRRTEAFF; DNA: TGTGCCAGCAGTGAACAGCGCCGCACTGAAGCTTTCTTT
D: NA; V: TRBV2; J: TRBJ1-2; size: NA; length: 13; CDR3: CASSEFPRGGYTF; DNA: TGTGCCAGCAGTGAATTTCCTCGGGGGGGCTACACCTTC
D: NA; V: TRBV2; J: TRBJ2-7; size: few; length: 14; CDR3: CASSEAAWAGEQYF; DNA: TGTGCCAGCAGTGAAGCCGCGTGGGCGGGCGAGCAGTACTTC
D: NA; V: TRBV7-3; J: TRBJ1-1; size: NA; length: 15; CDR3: CASSLIAGKNTEAFF; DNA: TGTGCCAGCAGCTTAATCGCAGGAAAGAACACTGAAGCTTTCTTT
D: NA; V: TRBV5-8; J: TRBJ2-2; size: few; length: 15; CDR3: CASRGGQANTGELFF; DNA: TGTGCCAGCAGAGGGGGTCAAGCGAACACCGGGGAGCTGTTTTTT
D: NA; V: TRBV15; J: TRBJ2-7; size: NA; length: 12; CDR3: CATSRDRDGQYF; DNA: TGTGCCACCAGCAGAGATCGGGACGGGCAGTACTTC
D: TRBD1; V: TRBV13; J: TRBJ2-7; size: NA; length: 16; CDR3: CASSLGFPGTDYEQYF; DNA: TGTGCCAGCAGCTTAGGTTTCCCCGGGACAGACTACGAGCAGTACTTC
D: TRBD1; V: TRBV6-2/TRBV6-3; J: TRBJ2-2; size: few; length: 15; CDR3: CASSFFGQGHEELFF; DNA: TGTGCCAGCAGTTTTTTTGGACAGGGTCACGAGGAGCTGTTTTTT
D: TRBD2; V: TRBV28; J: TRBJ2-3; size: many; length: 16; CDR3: CASSLAGGLGTDTQYF; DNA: TGTGCCAGCAGTTTAGCGGGAGGGCTGGGCACAGATACGCAGTATTTT
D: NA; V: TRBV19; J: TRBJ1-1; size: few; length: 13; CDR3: CASGVSMNTEAFF; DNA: TGTGCCAGCGGAGTTAGCATGAACACTGAAGCTTTCTTT
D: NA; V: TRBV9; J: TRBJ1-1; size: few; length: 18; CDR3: CASSVRPGAGTLNTEAFF; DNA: TGTGCCAGCAGCGTAAGACCCGGGGCAGGGACACTGAACACTGAAGCTTTCTTT
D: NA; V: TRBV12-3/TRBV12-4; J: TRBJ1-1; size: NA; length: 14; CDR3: CARSQAGGWTEAFF; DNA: TGTGCCAGAAGCCAAGCGGGGGGGTGGACTGAAGCTTTCTTT
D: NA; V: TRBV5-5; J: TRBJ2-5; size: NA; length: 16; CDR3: CASSLSMGLFQETQYF; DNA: TGTGCCAGCAGCTTGAGTATGGGGCTGTTCCAAGAGACCCAGTACTTC
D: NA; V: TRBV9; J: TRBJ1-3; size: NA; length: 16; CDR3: CASSPYLRFSGNTIYF; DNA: TGTGCCAGCAGCCCTTATCTGAGGTTCTCTGGAAACACCATATATTTT
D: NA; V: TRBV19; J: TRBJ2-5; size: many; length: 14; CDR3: CASSIVLVGETQYF; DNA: TGTGCCAGTAGTATAGTTCTAGTGGGAGAGACCCAGTACTTC
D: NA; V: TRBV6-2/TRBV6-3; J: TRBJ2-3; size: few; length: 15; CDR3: CASSYSAGITDTQYF; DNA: TGTGCCAGCAGTTACTCGGCGGGCATCACAGATACGCAGTATTTT
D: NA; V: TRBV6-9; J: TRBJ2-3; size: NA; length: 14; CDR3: CASSYPGLEWAQYF; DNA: TGTGCCAGCAGTTACCCGGGCCTAGAGTGGGCGCAGTATTTT